These 9 T cell receptor beta chains originate from one sample sequenced in a study of blood T cell repertoires in COVID-19. TCRdb keeps only in-frame clones here, not all; method: immunoSEQ multiplex PCR. The sample lists more than 120,000 clones, 70% to 90% seen once, with roughly 28% in the top ten. Sequencing was done on a sample of peripheral blood. Receptors were obtained from a human donor in a cohort sampled during active COVID-19.

V and J are TRBV15 and TRBJ1-1; tentatively, D is TRBD1 (6 bases). Germline CDR1 is LNHNV and CDR2 is YYDKDF (reference sequence). Trimming took off 5 bases at V and 2 bases at J, with 24 bases between the two ends. CDR3 size: 18 residues. For the CDR3, the DNA is TGTGCCACCAGCCCTACAGGGATTCGGGTTTTGGCTAACACTGAAGCTTTCTTT. Translated: CATSPTGIRVLANTEAFF.

The gene calls are TRBV4-1 and TRBJ2-1, with D possibly matching TRBD1 (6 bases). V was cut by 4 bases and J by 7 bases, with 17 bases left in between. The CDR3 loop spans 15 amino acids. Germline V gene sequence: CDR1 MGHRA, CDR2 YSYEKL. CDR3 in DNA: TGCGCCAGCAGCCCCTTGACAGGCCTGGGTAATGAGCAGTTCTTC. As protein: CASSPLTGLGNEQFF.

V and J are TRBV9 and TRBJ2-1; a possible D gene is TRBD2 (5 bases). The CDR3 extends over 17 amino acids. In germline, CDR1 is SGDLS, CDR2 YYNGEE. V lost 3 bases, J lost 0 bases, and 16 bases lay in between. In DNA, the CDR3 is TGTGCCAGCAGCGCCACCGTGAGGGCTAGCTCCTACAATGAGCAGTTCTTC. The encoded protein is CASSATVRASSYNEQFF.

The CDR3 DNA sequence: TGCGCCAGCAGCCAAGTTTGGGACACCGCCTACGAGCAGTACTTC. The encoded protein is CASSQVWDTAYEQYF. The chain joins TRBV4-1 to TRBJ2-7; possibly TRBD1 for D (6 bases). The CDR3 extends over 15 amino acids. Trimming left V 1 base short and J 2 bases short, with 12 bases between. CDR1 MGHRA and CDR2 YSYEKL come from the germline V gene.

The rearrangement joins TRBV27 to TRBJ2-2; D is ambiguous. Trimming shortened V by 3 bases and J by 5 bases, and 7 bases separated the two germline ends. The V gene's germline CDR1 is MNHEY and CDR2 SMNVEV (reference sequence). This CDR3 is built from 13 residues. This chain's CDR3 is CASSLGWTGELFF. For the CDR3, the DNA is TGTGCCAGCAGTTTGGGCTGGACCGGGGAGCTGTTTTTT.

The V and J genes are TRBV7-6 and TRBJ2-7; 12 positions match TRBD2. Germline CDR1 reads SGHVS; CDR2 reads FNYEAQ. This CDR3 is 15 amino acids long. Trimming at V came to 5 bases and at J to 2 bases, leaving 4 bases not matched to a gene. The CDR3 region is CASSLGLAGTYEQYF. The DNA for the CDR3 is TGTGCCAGCAGCCTAGGACTAGCGGGGACCTACGAGCAGTACTTC.

The V gene is TRBV2, the J gene TRBJ2-5; 10 bases fit TRBD1. The germline V gene has CDR1 SNHLY and CDR2 FYNNEI. The CDR3 has 16 residues. The V and J ends lost 5 bases and 3 bases, in that order; junction bases with no gene match: 9. CDR3 sequence reads: CASSTRTGGAKETQYF. In DNA, the CDR3 is TGTGCCAGCAGTACCCGGACAGGGGGAGCAAAAGAGACCCAGTACTTC.

The chain combines TRBV7-9 with TRBJ2-2; D is perhaps TRBD1 (6 bases). V was trimmed by 5 bases and J by 4 bases, leaving 11 bases between them. The CDR3 spans 14 residues. Germline V gives CDR1 SEHNR, CDR2 FQNEAQ (reference sequence). The CDR3 region has the DNA TGTGCCAGCAGCGCCCCCAGGGGCACCGGGGAGCTGTTTTTT. This codes for CASSAPRGTGELFF.

The table lists this clone with many counts. This sequence joins TRBV10-2 and TRBJ2-3; 7 positions agree with TRBD2. The germline V gene has CDR1 WSHSY and CDR2 SAAADI. This CDR3 region has 15 residues. V gave up 1 base and J gave up 3 bases; unmatched junction bases: 4. The CDR3 loop is CASSEWGGGTDTQYF. CDR3 DNA: TGCGCCAGCAGTGAGTGGGGGGGTGGGACAGATACGCAGTATTTT.